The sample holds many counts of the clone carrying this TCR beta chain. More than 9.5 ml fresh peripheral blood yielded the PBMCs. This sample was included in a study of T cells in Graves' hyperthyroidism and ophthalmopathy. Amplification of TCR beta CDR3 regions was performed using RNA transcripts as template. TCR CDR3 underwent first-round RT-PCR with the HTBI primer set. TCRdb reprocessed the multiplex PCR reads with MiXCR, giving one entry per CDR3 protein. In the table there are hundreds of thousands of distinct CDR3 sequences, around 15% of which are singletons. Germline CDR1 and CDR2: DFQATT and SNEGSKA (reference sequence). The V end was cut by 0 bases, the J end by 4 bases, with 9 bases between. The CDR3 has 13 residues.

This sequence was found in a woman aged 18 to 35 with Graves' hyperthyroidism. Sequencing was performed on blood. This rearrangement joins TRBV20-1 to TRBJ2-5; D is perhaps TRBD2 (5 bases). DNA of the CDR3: TGCAGTGCTAGAGATATGCGGGTAGAGACCCAGTACTTC. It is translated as CSARDMRVETQYF.